The 16 T cell receptor beta chains in this list originate from one sample, sequenced in a study of control samples from healthy donors and cancer patients (dated by TCRdb to 2020 to 2022). The library relied on the immunoSEQ multiplex PCR assay. TCRdb's version of the immuneACCESS table is confined to in-frame rearrangements and falls short of the full clone set. An unresolved V gene accounts for under half of the shortfall where checked; the remainder is of unknown origin. This sample gives under 200,000 clones in total; 94% of them show up just once. The top ten constitute around 8.5% of the sample. The source material was blood. Receptor source: a woman in her 40s in good health.

The V call is TRBV6-2 or TRBV6-3, the J call TRBJ1-2; D is perhaps TRBD1 (6 bases). V lost 5 bases, J lost 9 bases, and 10 bases lay in between. The germline V gene has CDR1 MNHEY and CDR2 SVGEGT. CDR3 length: 11 amino acids. CDR3 sequence: CASSHRVRYTF. As DNA, the CDR3 is TGTGCCAGCAGTCACAGGGTACGCTACACCTTC.

The rearrangement joins TRBV30 to TRBJ1-1; D remains ambiguous. The CDR3 has 12 amino acids. Germline V gene sequence: CDR1 GTSNPN, CDR2 SVGIG (reference sequence). Between the trimmed V and J ends, which lost 3 bases and 2 bases, there was a span of 7 bases. For the CDR3, the DNA is TGTGCCTGGAGGGGAGGAAACACTGAAGCTTTCTTT. Translating it yields CAWRGGNTEAFF.

The chain is built from TRBV9 and TRBJ2-2; 7 bases fit TRBD2. The germline gives CDR1 SGDLS, CDR2 YYNGEE. J was trimmed by 7 bases and V by 4 bases; bases with no gene match: 10. The CDR3 runs 15 residues. The CDR3 is CASSPSVGEGGELFF. CDR3 bases: TGTGCCAGCAGCCCCTCCGTCGGGGAGGGCGGGGAGCTGTTTTTT.

This rearrangement joins TRBV11-2 to TRBJ2-3; 8 nucleotides align to TRBD1. The CDR3 loop spans 15 amino acids. Trimming at V came to 3 bases and at J to 6 bases, leaving 8 bases not matched to a gene. Germline loops: CDR1 SGHAT, CDR2 FQNNGV. In DNA form, the CDR3 reads TGTGCCAGCAGCTTGGCAGGACAGGGAACGGATACGCAGTATTTT. It is translated as CASSLAGQGTDTQYF.

The CDR3, as DNA: TGTGCCAGTAGTATAGCTCGGGGGGGACGGGAGACCCAGTACTTC. The encoded protein is CASSIARGGRETQYF. V and J are TRBV19 and TRBJ2-5; the match to TRBD2 covers 8 bases. CDR3 length equals 15 residues. Germline lookup yields CDR1 LNHDA and CDR2 SQIVND (reference sequence). Trimming took 1 base from V and 5 from J; bases not matched to a gene: 6.

In its sample, this clone was seen once. The gene calls are TRBV4-1 and TRBJ1-5, with D possibly matching TRBD1 (5 bases). Germline-derived CDR1 and CDR2 are MGHRA and YSYEKL. The CDR3 is 15 amino acids. V was cut by 8 bases and J by 3 bases, with 17 bases left in between. CDR3 residues: CASRRDPGNNQPQHF. In DNA, the CDR3 is TGCGCCAGCCGCCGGGACCCAGGGAACAATCAGCCCCAGCATTTT.

The rearrangement joins TRBV6-2 or TRBV6-3 to TRBJ1-2, with 7 bases identical to TRBD1. The CDR3 has 15 amino acids. The V and J ends lost 5 bases and 2 bases, in that order; junction bases with no gene match: 8. Germline CDR1 is MNHEY and CDR2 is SVGEGT. DNA for the CDR3: TGTGCCAGCAGTCTCCAGGGGGGCGACAACTATGGCTACACCTTC. Amino acid sequence: CASSLQGGDNYGYTF.

V is TRBV5-6 and J is TRBJ2-3; no clear D gene. Trimming removed 4 bases at V and 0 bases at J, with 18 bases between. Germline assignment: CDR1 SGHDT and CDR2 YYEEEE. The CDR3 totals 17 residues. CDR3 nucleotide sequence: TGTGCCAGCAGCACCCTCTACCAGGCAGTTAGCACAGATACGCAGTATTTT. It codes for CASSTLYQAVSTDTQYF.

The chain has TRBV6-2 or TRBV6-3 and TRBJ1-5, with D uncertain. V was shortened by 0 bases and J by 5 bases, with 11 bases between the two germline ends. The CDR3 runs to 15 residues. CDR1 and CDR2 (germline): MNHEY, SVGEGT. CDR3 in DNA: TGTGCCAGCAGTTACTCGACACAGATCGATCAGCCCCAGCATTTT. It yields the protein CASSYSTQIDQPQHF.

The chain uses TRBV11-3 and TRBJ2-3; no clear D gene. Germline V lookup: CDR1 SGHNT, CDR2 YENEEA. The CDR3 spans 15 residues. Trimming stripped 1 base from V and 0 bases from J, with 8 bases between. The CDR3 bases are TGTGCCAGCAGCTTAGGGGTCGGTAGCACAGATACGCAGTATTTT. This gives the protein CASSLGVGSTDTQYF.

This clone was seen only once. A read error may be the cause here, since a much bigger clone is one base away. This rearrangement joins TRBV5-1 to TRBJ2-7, with D tentatively TRBD1 or TRBD2 (5 bases each). Germline CDR1 and CDR2: SGHRS and YFSETQ. V lost 4 bases to trimming and J lost 6 bases, with 23 bases between them. This CDR3 is 16 amino acids long. This CDR3 reads CASSPQDAGSMGEQYF. For the CDR3, the DNA is TGCGCCAGCAGCCCTCAGGACGCAGGGAGCATGGGCGAGCAGTACTTC.

The J gene is TRBJ1-2, the V gene TRBV6-6; 10 nucleotides match TRBD1. V lost 2 bases and J lost 2; bases outside the gene matches: 2. The CDR3 has 15 residues. Germline-derived CDR1 and CDR2 are MNHNY and SVGAGI (reference sequence). The CDR3 sequence: CASSYPTGGNYGYTF. The CDR3 nucleotides read TGTGCCAGCAGTTACCCGACAGGGGGCAACTATGGCTACACCTTC.

The V and J genes are TRBV6-2 or TRBV6-3 and TRBJ1-3; no reliable D call. Trimming shortened V by 0 bases and J by 4 bases, and 16 bases separated the two germline ends. Per germline, CDR1 MNHEY and CDR2 SVGEGT. This CDR3 spans 17 amino acids. This chain's CDR3 is CASSYSSYLGEGNTIYF. CDR3 DNA sequence: TGTGCCAGCAGTTACTCGAGTTACCTAGGAGAAGGAAACACCATATATTTT.

The chain is built from TRBV12-3 or TRBV12-4 and TRBJ1-2; D is ambiguous. The V gene lost 6 bases and the J gene lost 3 bases, with 11 bases spanning the gap. The CDR3 extends over 13 amino acids. The CDR3 here is CASSSVDHYGYTF. The CDR3 DNA sequence: TGTGCCAGCAGCTCCGTTGACCACTATGGCTACACCTTC.

This clone was seen a single time. The chain carries TRBV7-2 and TRBJ2-7; D might be TRBD2 (5 bases). This CDR3 contains 16 residues. V shed 5 bases and J shed 0 bases, with 17 bases lying between them. Germline values: CDR1 SGHTA, CDR2 FQGNSA. CDR3 bases: TGTGCCAGCAGCCCCCGGACTTATGCTGCCTCCTACGAGCAGTACTTC. Translating gives CASSPRTYAASYEQYF. Drawing the rest from reference TRBV7-2 and TRBJ2-7, the complete variable domain is GAGVSQSPSNKVTEKGKDVELRCDPISGHTALYWYRQSLGQGLEFLIYFQGNSAPDKSGLPSDRFSAERTGGSVSTLTIQRTQQEDSAVYLCASSPRTYAASYEQYFGPGTRLTVT.

The rearrangement joins TRBV18 to TRBJ1-3, with D tentatively TRBD1 (5 bases). The CDR3 totals 16 residues. Trimming shortened V by 6 bases and J by 0 bases, and 15 bases separated the two germline ends. Germline assignment: CDR1 KGHSH and CDR2 LQKENI. The CDR3 DNA sequence: TGTGCCAGCTCCCGGTCGGGGACGAACTCTGGAAACACCATATATTTT. This translates into CASSRSGTNSGNTIYF. Supplemented by reference TRBV18 and TRBJ1-3, the full variable domain reads NAGVMQNPRHLVRRRGQEARLRCSPMKGHSHVYWYRQLPEEGLKFMVYLQKENIIDESGMPKERFSAEFPKEGPSILRIQQVVRGDSAAYFCASSRSGTNSGNTIYFGEGSWLTVV.